This is a list of T cell receptor beta chains from one sample in a study of radiotherapy plus CTLA-4 blockade in lung cancer. TCRdb's copy holds only in-frame clones and misses some; the assay was immunoSEQ multiplex PCR. The repertoire holds more than 30,000 clones, around 70% seen once, with 4% in the top ten. The specimen comprised peripheral blood, sampled from a patient treated with radiotherapy plus ipilimumab. These receptors all stem from a human donor with non-small cell lung cancer who had stable disease on radiotherapy plus ipilimumab. The CDR3 runs from the conserved cysteine through the conserved F or W. The order of the fields is V gene, D gene, J gene, clone size, CDR3 DNA, CDR3 protein. D genes are given only for firm matches. Size tells how often a clone was seen (once, few, many) or the class of an expanded clone, and some rows leave it out.

v_gene: TRBV19
d_gene: NA
j_gene: TRBJ2-2
abundance: NA
CDR3nt: TGTGCCAGTTCCCCCGGTGGGGGCACCGGGGAGCTGTTTTTT
CDR3aa: CASSPGGGTGELFF

v_gene: TRBV6-4
d_gene: NA
j_gene: TRBJ1-2
abundance: NA
CDR3nt: TGTGCCAGCAGCCCTACTGAGGGGAGGGGCTACACCTTC
CDR3aa: CASSPTEGRGYTF

v_gene: TRBV11-3
d_gene: TRBD1
j_gene: TRBJ1-4
abundance: NA
CDR3nt: TGTGCCAGCAGCCCGCGGACAGGGGACGTAGGTGAAAAACTGTTTTTT
CDR3aa: CASSPRTGDVGEKLFF

v_gene: TRBV7-2
d_gene: NA
j_gene: TRBJ2-1
abundance: few
CDR3nt: TGTGCCAGCAGCTTAGTATTGGGTGAGCAGTTCTTC
CDR3aa: CASSLVLGEQFF

v_gene: TRBV6-5
d_gene: NA
j_gene: TRBJ1-1
abundance: NA
CDR3nt: TGTGCCAGCAGTTACGGTTTAGCGGCTGAAGCTTTCTTT
CDR3aa: CASSYGLAAEAFF

v_gene: TRBV29-1
d_gene: TRBD1
j_gene: TRBJ2-5
abundance: NA
CDR3nt: TGCAGCGTTGCGTGGGACAGTCAGACCCAGTACTTC
CDR3aa: CSVAWDSQTQYF

v_gene: TRBV27
d_gene: TRBD2
j_gene: TRBJ2-2
abundance: few
CDR3nt: TGTGCCAGCAGTGGACTAGCGGGAGGGCTAGGCGGGGAGCTGTTTTTT
CDR3aa: CASSGLAGGLGGELFF

v_gene: TRBV7-2
d_gene: NA
j_gene: TRBJ2-4
abundance: medium-sized
CDR3nt: TGTGCCAGCAGCTTAGCAACCAAGGGGGAAAACATTCAGTACTTC
CDR3aa: CASSLATKGENIQYF

v_gene: TRBV19
d_gene: NA
j_gene: TRBJ2-5
abundance: NA
CDR3nt: TGTGCCAGTAGTTGGGGGCACCAAGAGACCCAGTACTTC
CDR3aa: CASSWGHQETQYF

v_gene: TRBV6-5
d_gene: NA
j_gene: TRBJ1-5
abundance: medium-sized
CDR3nt: TGTGCCAGCAGTTCGAAAGACGGGAATCAGCCCCAGCATTTT
CDR3aa: CASSSKDGNQPQHF

v_gene: TRBV2
d_gene: TRBD1
j_gene: TRBJ1-2
abundance: few
CDR3nt: TGTGCCAGCAGTACACAGGGGGCAGGAGGCTACACCTTC
CDR3aa: CASSTQGAGGYTF

v_gene: TRBV4-3
d_gene: NA
j_gene: TRBJ1-2
abundance: NA
CDR3nt: TGCGCCAGCAGCCAAGTTTCAAAAGCTAACTATGGCTACACCTTC
CDR3aa: CASSQVSKANYGYTF

v_gene: TRBV5-1
d_gene: NA
j_gene: TRBJ1-3
abundance: few
CDR3nt: TGCGCCAGCAGCTTTAACCAGGGCCGTGCCGGAAACACCATATATTTT
CDR3aa: CASSFNQGRAGNTIYF

v_gene: TRBV9
d_gene: TRBD1
j_gene: TRBJ1-5
abundance: NA
CDR3nt: TGTGCCAGCAGCAGAGGACAGGGCACAAATCAGCCCCAGCATTTT
CDR3aa: CASSRGQGTNQPQHF

v_gene: TRBV5-6
d_gene: TRBD2
j_gene: TRBJ2-1
abundance: few
CDR3nt: TGTGCCAGCAAGCGGGAGGACCACAATGAGCAGTTCTTC
CDR3aa: CASKREDHNEQFF